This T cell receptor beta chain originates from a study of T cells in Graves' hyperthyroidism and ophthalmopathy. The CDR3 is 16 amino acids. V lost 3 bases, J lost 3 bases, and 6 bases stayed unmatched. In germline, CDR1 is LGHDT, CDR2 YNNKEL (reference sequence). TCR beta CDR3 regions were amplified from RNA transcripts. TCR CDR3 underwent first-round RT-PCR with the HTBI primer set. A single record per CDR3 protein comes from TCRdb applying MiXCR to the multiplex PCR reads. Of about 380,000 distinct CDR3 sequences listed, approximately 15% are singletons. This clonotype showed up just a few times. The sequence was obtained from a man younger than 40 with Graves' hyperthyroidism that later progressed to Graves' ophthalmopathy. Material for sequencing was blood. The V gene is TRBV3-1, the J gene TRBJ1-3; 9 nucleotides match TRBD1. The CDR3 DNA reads TGTGCCAGCAGCCACACAGGGGGCTCGGGTGGAAACACCATATATTTT. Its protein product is CASSHTGGSGGNTIYF.